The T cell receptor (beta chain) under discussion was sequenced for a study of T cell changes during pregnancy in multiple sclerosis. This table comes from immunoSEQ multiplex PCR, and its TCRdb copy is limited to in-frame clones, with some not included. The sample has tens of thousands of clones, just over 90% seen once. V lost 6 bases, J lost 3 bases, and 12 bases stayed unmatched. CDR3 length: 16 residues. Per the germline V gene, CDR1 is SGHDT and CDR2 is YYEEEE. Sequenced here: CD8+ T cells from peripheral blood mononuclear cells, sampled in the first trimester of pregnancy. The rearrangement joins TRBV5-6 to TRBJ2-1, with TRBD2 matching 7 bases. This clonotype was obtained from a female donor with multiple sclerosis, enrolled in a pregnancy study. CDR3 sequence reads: CASTSGGSSGYNEQFF. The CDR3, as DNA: TGTGCCAGCACCTCTGGGGGGTCTAGCGGCTACAATGAGCAGTTCTTC. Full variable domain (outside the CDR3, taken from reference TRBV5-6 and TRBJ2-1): DAGVTQSPTHLIKTRGQQVTLRCSPKSGHDTVSWYQQALGQGPQFIFQYYEEEERQRGNFPDRFSGHQFPNYSSELNVNALLLGDSALYLCASTSGGSSGYNEQFFGPGTRLTVL.